Described below is a single T cell receptor (beta chain) sequence and its context. Only in-frame clones appear in the TCRdb table, and some are missing; sequencing was by immunoSEQ multiplex PCR. Seen here are 50,000 to 55,000 clones, around 87% observed once, and the top ten hold over 1.5%. The data were obtained in a study of OX40 agonist ivuxolimab in advanced cancers. Looking at the study overall: Ivuxolimab, an agonist antibody against OX40 (CD134), was given to patients.

This receptor was identified in an adult with an advanced solid tumor such as melanoma, head and neck, liver or kidney cancer. The sample consisted of CD4+ or CD8+ T cells sorted from blood, taken in a trial of the OX40 agonist ivuxolimab.

The CDR3 nucleotides are TGTGCCAGCAGCTTAGTCGAGGCAGGGGGGTACGAGCAGTACTTC. It is translated as CASSLVEAGGYEQYF. This chain connects TRBV7-9 to TRBJ2-7; TRBD1 might be the D (7 bases). Per germline, CDR1 SEHNR and CDR2 FQNEAQ (reference sequence). The V gene lost 1 base and the J gene lost 4 bases, with 14 bases spanning the gap. The CDR3 totals 15 residues.